These 29 T cell receptor beta chains were sequenced from one sample in a study of T-cell reconstitution after alpha-beta-depleted transplantation in children. A library of TCRbeta sequences, prepared with unique molecular identifiers, was generated. A single record per CDR3 protein comes from TCRdb applying MiXCR to the PCR reads. The data contain over 400,000 distinct CDR3 sequences, around 13% of them singletons. The sample consisted of PBMCs from the stem cell graft donor, taken from the stem cell graft. Receptors originate from a human donor who donated a stem cell graft to a child with combined immunodeficiency.

The chain links TRBV20-1 to TRBJ2-1; D is ambiguous. V lost 6 bases, J lost 10 bases, and 7 bases lay in between. This CDR3 is 9 amino acids long. Germline CDR1 and CDR2: DFQATT and SNEGSKA (reference sequence). For the CDR3, the DNA is TGCAGTGCGTTACGGGAGCAGTTCTTC. Residues: CSALREQFF.

The chain uses TRBV5-6 and TRBJ2-3; the D is unclear. The CDR3 contains 17 residues. Deletions cut 6 bases from V and 0 bases from J, with 20 bases between. Germline loops: CDR1 SGHDT, CDR2 YYEEEE. This CDR3 is CASTLLGSLSSTDTQYF. The CDR3 DNA reads TGTGCCAGCACCCTACTTGGCAGCTTGAGTAGCACAGATACGCAGTATTTT.

This clonotype occurred many times. The chain combines TRBV7-9 with TRBJ2-1; D might be TRBD2 (6 bases). Trimming removed 3 bases at V and 9 bases at J, with 12 bases between. This CDR3 comprises 13 residues. CDR1 is SEHNR and CDR2 is FQNEAQ in the germline V gene (reference sequence). The DNA of the CDR3 is TGTGCCAGCAGCTTGGTAGCGGAGGCTGAGCAGTTCTTC. It yields the protein CASSLVAEAEQFF. The complete variable domain, with remaining parts taken from reference TRBV7-9 and TRBJ2-1, reads DTGVSQNPRHKITKRGQNVTFRCDPISEHNRLYWYRQTLGQGPEFLTYFQNEAQLEKSRLLSDRFSAERPKGSFSTLEIQRTEQGDSAMYLCASSLVAEAEQFFGPGTRLTVL.

This clonotype was observed a few times. Written as DNA, the CDR3 is TGTGCCAGCAGTTTCCAGGGGGCCACCATCGGCGGGGAGCTGTTTTTT. This codes for CASSFQGATIGGELFF. V is TRBV12-3 or TRBV12-4 and J is TRBJ2-2; 8 bases map to TRBD1. There are 16 residues in the CDR3. V shed 3 bases and J 7 bases; nucleotides not matched to a gene: 10.

This clonotype was recorded at least ten times. The genes are TRBV12-3 or TRBV12-4 and TRBJ2-5; 7 bases match TRBD1. This CDR3 is 15 amino acids long. Trimming cost V 8 bases and J 0 bases; bases outside gene matches: 9. Here the CDR3 DNA reads TGTGCCAGCGGGACAGACACCAGGTACCAAGAGACCCAGTACTTC. The encoded protein is CASGTDTRYQETQYF.

This clonotype was recorded at least ten times. The chain couples TRBV10-3 to TRBJ2-3; 8 nucleotides line up with TRBD2. Germline values: CDR1 ENHRY, CDR2 SYGVKD. This CDR3 is 14 amino acids long. The V and J ends lost 6 bases and 4 bases, in that order; junction bases with no gene match: 6. The CDR3 sequence: CAIRGGLGSDTQYF. The CDR3 DNA reads TGTGCCATCAGGGGGGGACTAGGGTCAGATACGCAGTATTTT.

This clonotype was picked up a small number of times. The chain combines TRBV21-1 with TRBJ2-4. TRBV21-1 is recorded as a pseudogene. CDR3 length: 12 amino acids. CDR3 sequence: CASGGTTDIQYF. CDR3 nucleotides: TGTGCCAGCGGCGGTACGACGGACATTCAGTACTTC.

This clonotype was detected ten times or more. V and J are TRBV6-5 and TRBJ2-7, with 14 bases identical to TRBD2. Germline CDR1 reads MNHEY; CDR2 reads SVGAGI. The CDR3 totals 15 residues. The V gene end was trimmed by 5 bases and the J gene end by 6 bases; junction bases not matched to a gene: 6. Here the CDR3 DNA reads TGTGCCAGCAGTACTTGGACTAGCGGGAGGTCCGAGCAGTACTTC. As protein: CASSTWTSGRSEQYF.

This clonotype was counted only a few times. The genes are TRBV29-1 and TRBJ1-2; D gene uncertain. Germline V gene sequence: CDR1 SQVTM, CDR2 ANQGSEA. Deletions cut 6 bases from V and 4 bases from J, with 15 bases between. This CDR3 region has 13 residues. CDR3 sequence (DNA): TGCAGCGTGGCCAGACCTCGCGGCTATGGCTACACCTTC. As protein: CSVARPRGYGYTF.

The chain employs TRBV2 and TRBJ2-1, with D possibly TRBD1 on 6 matching bases. Germline V lookup: CDR1 SNHLY, CDR2 FYNNEI. The CDR3 is made up of 16 amino acids. V dropped 5 bases and J dropped 3 bases, with 17 bases sitting between them. The CDR3 DNA is TGTGCCAGCAGTCGGAACCGGGACATTAACTACAATGAGCAGTTCTTC. Translated, it gives CASSRNRDINYNEQFF.

This clonotype was seen only a few times. J is TRBJ2-1 and V is TRBV12-3 or TRBV12-4; a weak D match, TRBD2 (5 bases). CDR3 length: 17 amino acids. V lost 7 bases, J lost 6 bases, and 25 bases lay in between. CDR3 nucleotides: TGTGCCAGCACCTCCGAGAGAGGGTTTCTAGCACTCAATGAGCAGTTCTTC. Amino acid sequence: CASTSERGFLALNEQFF.

The V and J genes are TRBV10-2 and TRBJ2-3; 11 bases fit TRBD2. The CDR3 has 15 residues. From germline, CDR1 is WSHSY and CDR2 SAAADI. V lost 7 bases, J lost 0 bases, and 3 bases stayed unmatched. The CDR3 DNA is TGCGCCAGCACCCGACTAGCGGGGAGCACAGATACGCAGTATTTT. It specifies CASTRLAGSTDTQYF.

The V call is TRBV20-1, the J call TRBJ2-7; 8 bases match TRBD2. CDR1 and CDR2 (germline): DFQATT, SNEGSKA (reference sequence). The V segment lost 3 bases and the J segment 3 bases; nucleotides outside the gene matches: 13. The CDR3 runs 16 residues. The CDR3, as DNA: TGCAGTGCTAGTACTCCGGGGGCGGGAGGTTTCTACGAGCAGTACTTC. Amino acid sequence: CSASTPGAGGFYEQYF.

This clonotype has a handful of counts. The chain links TRBV19 to TRBJ2-7; D might be TRBD2 (5 bases). V gave up 5 bases and J gave up 2 bases, with 16 bases separating them. This CDR3 has 15 amino acids. Germline V gene lookup returns CDR1 LNHDA and CDR2 SQIVND (reference sequence). CDR3 nucleotides: TGTGCCAGTAGTCCTCGAAGAGCGGTTGCCTACGAGCAGTACTTC. It specifies CASSPRRAVAYEQYF. Based on the CDR3 plus reference TRBV19 and TRBJ2-7, the full variable domain is DGGITQSPKYLFRKEGQNVTLSCEQNLNHDAMYWYRQDPGQGLRLIYYSQIVNDFQKGDIAEGYSVSREKKESFPLTVTSAQKNPTAFYLCASSPRRAVAYEQYFGPGTRLTVT.

The table lists this clonotype with a few counts. The CDR3 coding sequence is TGCAGCGTTGAACTGAACACTGAAGCTTTCTTT. Encoded protein: CSVELNTEAFF. The chain employs TRBV29-1 and TRBJ1-1; no clear D gene. The CDR3 loop spans 11 amino acids. Trimming took off 2 bases at V and 0 bases at J, with 1 base between the two ends. Per the germline V gene, CDR1 is SQVTM and CDR2 is ANQGSEA.

Only a few counts were recorded for this clonotype. V usage is TRBV6-5 and J usage is TRBJ2-7; the D is unclear. Germline CDR1 MNHEY, CDR2 SVGAGI. V lost 2 bases and J 6 bases, leaving 14 bases between the germline ends. CDR3 length equals 14 residues. CDR3 sequence (DNA): TGTGCCAGCAGTTACACGTCAGAAAGTGGCGAGCAGTACTTC. Its protein is CASSYTSESGEQYF.

This clonotype was detected many times. The chain is built from TRBV4-3 and TRBJ2-5; no definite D call. This CDR3 comprises 14 residues. The V end lost 0 bases, the J end lost 3 bases, and 8 bases lay between the germline ends. Germline-derived CDR1 and CDR2 are LGHNA and YSLEER. The CDR3 nucleotides read TGCGCCAGCAGCCAAGATACGGCGAAAGAGACCCAGTACTTC. As protein: CASSQDTAKETQYF.

This clonotype has a handful of counts. The V gene is TRBV11-2, the J gene TRBJ2-7; D possibly corresponds to TRBD2 (6 bases). V gave up 5 bases and J gave up 0 bases, with 11 bases separating them. The CDR3 has 14 residues. Germline values: CDR1 SGHAT, CDR2 FQNNGV. CDR3 region: CASSLRRDSYEQYF. The DNA for the CDR3 is TGTGCCAGCAGCCTAAGGCGGGACTCCTACGAGCAGTACTTC.

This clonotype was observed a few times. The rearrangement joins TRBV12-3 or TRBV12-4 to TRBJ1-6; TRBD1 might be the D (5 bases). The V end was cut by 4 bases, the J end by 5 bases, with 9 bases between. This CDR3 has 14 residues. DNA of the CDR3: TGTGCCAGCAGTTCTAACAGGAATAATTCACCCCTCCACTTT. It encodes CASSSNRNNSPLHF.

The sample holds a few counts of this clonotype. The chain joins TRBV7-2 to TRBJ2-2; 8 bases align to TRBD1. Germline CDR1 and CDR2: SGHTA and FQGNSA. The V and J ends lost 5 bases and 6 bases, in that order; junction bases with no gene match: 11. This CDR3 comprises 16 residues. The CDR3 DNA reads as TGTGCCAGCAGCCTGCACCAGGGACAGGCCCCCGGGGAGCTGTTTTTT. It specifies CASSLHQGQAPGELFF.

This clonotype has more than one count but fewer than ten. V and J are TRBV6-5 and TRBJ2-2; D not certain. V dropped 6 bases and J dropped 0 bases, with 14 bases sitting between them. The CDR3 sequence is 16 residues long. Germline V gene lookup returns CDR1 MNHEY and CDR2 SVGAGI. The CDR3 DNA reads as TGTGCCAGCAGGCCCTTACCTATTTCGAACACCGGGGAGCTGTTTTTT. Its translation: CASRPLPISNTGELFF.

Ten or more counts support this clonotype. J is TRBJ2-5 and V is TRBV18, with 9 bases identical to TRBD1. Germline V gives CDR1 KGHSH, CDR2 LQKENI. V shed 3 bases, J shed 7 bases, and the junction held 9 bases outside the gene matches. This CDR3 region has 15 residues. The CDR3 reads CASSPRDRDQGTQYF. The DNA of the CDR3 is TGTGCCAGCTCACCCCGGGACAGGGACCAGGGGACCCAGTACTTC.

The V and J genes are TRBV20-1 and TRBJ1-5; D is possibly TRBD1 (6 bases). Germline assignment: CDR1 DFQATT and CDR2 SNEGSKA (reference sequence). Trimming left V 6 bases short and J 3 bases short, with 12 bases between. The length of the CDR3 is 13 residues. CDR3 bases: TGCAGTGCGGGAAACAGGGTCAATCAGCCCCAGCATTTT. It translates to CSAGNRVNQPQHF.

The chain couples TRBV11-2 to TRBJ2-5, with 7 bases that match TRBD2. V was clipped by 8 bases and J by 2 bases; unmatched bases: 14. The CDR3 is 16 amino acids. Germline CDR1 SGHAT, CDR2 FQNNGV. CDR3 DNA: TGTGCCAGCTCCGAAAGGGGAGGGCCGGGACAAGAGACCCAGTACTTC. This encodes CASSERGGPGQETQYF.

This rearrangement joins TRBV12-3 or TRBV12-4 to TRBJ2-7; D ambiguous. Trimming stripped 5 bases from V and 8 bases from J, with 10 bases between. The CDR3 runs 11 residues. The CDR3 reads CASSLGSQQYF. The CDR3 DNA sequence: TGTGCCAGCAGTCTTGGTAGCCAGCAGTACTTC.

This clonotype was detected many times. V gene TRBV12-3 or TRBV12-4 combines with J gene TRBJ2-5; tentatively, D is TRBD2 (6 bases). Deletions cut 5 bases from V and 2 bases from J, with 18 bases between. The CDR3 consists of 16 residues. The CDR3 region is CASSPAEGDTQETQYF. In nucleotides, the CDR3 is TGTGCCAGCAGTCCGGCGGAGGGAGACACACAAGAGACCCAGTACTTC.

The chain links TRBV3-1 to TRBJ2-2; no definite D call. Looked up from germline, CDR1 is LGHDT and CDR2 is YNNKEL (reference sequence). Trimming left V 0 bases short and J 6 bases short, with 8 bases between. The CDR3 is made up of 14 amino acids. The CDR3 here is CASSQDSSAGELFF. The CDR3 DNA follows: TGTGCCAGCAGCCAAGATAGTTCGGCCGGGGAGCTGTTTTTT.

This clonotype showed up just a few times. V and J are TRBV9 and TRBJ2-3, with 7 bases fitting TRBD2. Trimming removed 4 bases from V and 4 bases from J; junction bases left unmatched: 6. Germline V gene data show CDR1 as SGDLS and CDR2 as YYNGEE. This CDR3 contains 14 residues. The CDR3, as DNA: TGTGCCAGCAGCCCTTTGCGGGGGTCAGATACGCAGTATTTT. Amino acid sequence: CASSPLRGSDTQYF.

This sequence joins TRBV28 and TRBJ1-5; TRBD1 aligns across 8 bases. The junction had 13 bases not matched to a gene; V was cut back by 6 bases and J by 6 bases. This CDR3 is built from 16 residues. Germline CDR1 MDHEN, CDR2 SYDVKM. CDR3 coding DNA: TGTGCCAGCAGGTCCTCTGGGCAGGGGGCCACTCAGCCCCAGCATTTT. Amino acids: CASRSSGQGATQPQHF.